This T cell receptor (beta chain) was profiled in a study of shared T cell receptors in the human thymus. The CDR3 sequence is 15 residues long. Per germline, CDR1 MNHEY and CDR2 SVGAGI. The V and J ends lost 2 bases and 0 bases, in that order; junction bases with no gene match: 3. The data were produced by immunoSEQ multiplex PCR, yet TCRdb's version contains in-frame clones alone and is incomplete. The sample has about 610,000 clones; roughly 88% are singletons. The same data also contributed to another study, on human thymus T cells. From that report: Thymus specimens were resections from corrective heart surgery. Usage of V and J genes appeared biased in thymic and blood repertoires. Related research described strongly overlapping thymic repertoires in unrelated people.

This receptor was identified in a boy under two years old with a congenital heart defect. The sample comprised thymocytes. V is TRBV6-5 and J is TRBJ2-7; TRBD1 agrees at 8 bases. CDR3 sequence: CASSYVGTGSYEQYF. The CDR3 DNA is TGTGCCAGCAGTTACGTGGGGACAGGCTCCTACGAGCAGTACTTC.